Detailed here is one T cell receptor (beta chain). The CDR3 consists of 15 residues. Germline CDR1 is SGHNT and CDR2 is YYREEE (reference sequence). The V and J ends lost 2 bases and 4 bases, in that order; junction bases with no gene match: 4. The data were taken from a study of OX40 agonist ivuxolimab in advanced cancers. Overall study context: At 0.01 to 10 mg/kg, ivuxolimab was administered intravenously to patients every 2 weeks. Every patient in dose escalation had hepatocellular carcinoma, melanoma, renal cell or head and neck cancer. Three patients got partial responses; one had hepatocellular carcinoma and two had cutaneous melanoma.

Produced via immunoSEQ multiplex PCR; TCRdb's table is partial and in-frame only. The table includes around 90,000 clones, 87% detected once. Blood samples were obtained at baseline, cycle 4 day 1, and cycle 7 day 1. The material sequenced was CD4+ or CD8+ T cells sorted from blood, taken in a trial of the OX40 agonist ivuxolimab. The rearrangement links TRBV5-4 to TRBJ2-4; 9 bases are shared with TRBD1. This sequence was found in an adult with an advanced solid tumor such as melanoma, head and neck, liver or kidney cancer. The DNA for the CDR3 is TGTGCCAGCAGCTTCACCGGGACAGGGAAAAACATTCAGTACTTC. This gives the protein CASSFTGTGKNIQYF.